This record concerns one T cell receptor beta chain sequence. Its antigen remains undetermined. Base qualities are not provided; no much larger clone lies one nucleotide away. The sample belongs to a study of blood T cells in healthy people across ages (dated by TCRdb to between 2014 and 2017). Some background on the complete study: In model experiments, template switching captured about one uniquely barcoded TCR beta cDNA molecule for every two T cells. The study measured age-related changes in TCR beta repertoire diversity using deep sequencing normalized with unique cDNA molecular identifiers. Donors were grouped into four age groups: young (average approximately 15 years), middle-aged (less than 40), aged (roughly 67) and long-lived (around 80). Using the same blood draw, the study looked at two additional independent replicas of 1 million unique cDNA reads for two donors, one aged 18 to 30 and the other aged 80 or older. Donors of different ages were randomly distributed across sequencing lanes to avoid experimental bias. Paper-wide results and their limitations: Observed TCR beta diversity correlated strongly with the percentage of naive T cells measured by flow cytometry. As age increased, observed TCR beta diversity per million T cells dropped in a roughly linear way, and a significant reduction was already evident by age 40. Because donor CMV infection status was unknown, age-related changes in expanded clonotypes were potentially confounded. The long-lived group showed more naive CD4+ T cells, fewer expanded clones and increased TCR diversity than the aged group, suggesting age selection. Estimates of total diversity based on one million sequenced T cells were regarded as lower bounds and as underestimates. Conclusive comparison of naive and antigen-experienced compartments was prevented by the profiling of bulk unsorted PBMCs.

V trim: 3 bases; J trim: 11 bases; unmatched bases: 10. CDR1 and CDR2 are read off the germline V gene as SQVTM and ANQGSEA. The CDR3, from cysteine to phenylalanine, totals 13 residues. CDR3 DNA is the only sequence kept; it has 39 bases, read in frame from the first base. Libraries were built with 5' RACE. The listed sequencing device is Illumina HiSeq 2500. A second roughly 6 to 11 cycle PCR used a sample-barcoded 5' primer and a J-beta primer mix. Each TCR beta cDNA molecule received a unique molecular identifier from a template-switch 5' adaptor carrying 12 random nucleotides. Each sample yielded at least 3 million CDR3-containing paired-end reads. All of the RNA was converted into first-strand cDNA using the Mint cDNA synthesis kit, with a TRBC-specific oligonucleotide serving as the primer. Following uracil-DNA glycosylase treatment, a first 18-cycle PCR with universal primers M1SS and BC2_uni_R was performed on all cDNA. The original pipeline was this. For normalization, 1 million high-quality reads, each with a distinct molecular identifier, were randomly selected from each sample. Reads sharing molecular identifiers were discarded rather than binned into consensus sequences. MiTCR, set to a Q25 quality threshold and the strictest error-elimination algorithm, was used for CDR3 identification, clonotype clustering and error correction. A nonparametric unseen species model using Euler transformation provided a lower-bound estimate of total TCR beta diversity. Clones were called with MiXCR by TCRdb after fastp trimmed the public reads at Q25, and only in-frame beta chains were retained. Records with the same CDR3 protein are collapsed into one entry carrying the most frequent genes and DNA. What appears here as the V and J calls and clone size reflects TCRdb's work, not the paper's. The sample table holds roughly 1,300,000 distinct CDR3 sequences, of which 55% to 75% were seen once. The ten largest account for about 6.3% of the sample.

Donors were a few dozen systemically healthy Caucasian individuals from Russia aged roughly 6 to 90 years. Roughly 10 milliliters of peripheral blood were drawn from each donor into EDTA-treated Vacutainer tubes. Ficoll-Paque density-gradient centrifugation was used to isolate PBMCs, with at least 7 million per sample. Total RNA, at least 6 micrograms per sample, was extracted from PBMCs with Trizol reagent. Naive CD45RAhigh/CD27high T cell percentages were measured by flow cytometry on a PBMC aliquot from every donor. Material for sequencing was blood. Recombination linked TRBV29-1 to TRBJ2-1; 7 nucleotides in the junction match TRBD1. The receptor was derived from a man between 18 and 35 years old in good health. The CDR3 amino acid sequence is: CSVEVLDRVKQFF. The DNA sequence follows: TGCAGCGTTGAGGTACTAGACAGGGTTAAGCAGTTCTTC.